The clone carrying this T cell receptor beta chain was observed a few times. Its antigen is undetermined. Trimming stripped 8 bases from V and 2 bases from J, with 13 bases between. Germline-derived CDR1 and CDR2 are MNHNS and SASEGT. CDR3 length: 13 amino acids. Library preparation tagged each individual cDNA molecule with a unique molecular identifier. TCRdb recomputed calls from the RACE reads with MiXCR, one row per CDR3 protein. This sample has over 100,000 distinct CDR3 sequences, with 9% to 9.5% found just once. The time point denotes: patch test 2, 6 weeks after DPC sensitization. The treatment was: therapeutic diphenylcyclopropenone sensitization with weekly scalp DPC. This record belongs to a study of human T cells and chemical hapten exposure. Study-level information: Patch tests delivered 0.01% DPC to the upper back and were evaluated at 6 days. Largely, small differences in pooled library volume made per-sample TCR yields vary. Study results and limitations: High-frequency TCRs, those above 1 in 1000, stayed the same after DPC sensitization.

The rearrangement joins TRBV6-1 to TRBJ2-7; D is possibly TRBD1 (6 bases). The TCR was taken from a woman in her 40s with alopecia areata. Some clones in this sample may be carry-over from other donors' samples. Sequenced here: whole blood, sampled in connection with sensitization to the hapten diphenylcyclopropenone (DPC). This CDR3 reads CASGSGTTYEQYF. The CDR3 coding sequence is TGTGCCAGCGGGTCCGGGACAACCTACGAGCAGTACTTC.